Following are 19 T cell receptor beta chains from one sample sequenced in a study of OX40 agonist ivuxolimab in advanced cancers. TCRdb keeps only in-frame clones here, not all; method: immunoSEQ multiplex PCR. The table shows approximately 100,000 clones, with around 85% occurring only once. The sample here was CD4+ or CD8+ T cells sorted from blood, taken in a trial of the OX40 agonist ivuxolimab. The receptors come from an adult with an advanced solid tumor such as melanoma, head and neck, liver or kidney cancer.

This clone has more than one count but fewer than ten. This chain connects TRBV6-5 to TRBJ1-2; D is perhaps TRBD1 (5 bases). V lost 7 bases and J lost 2, with 11 bases in between. Germline CDR1 is MNHEY and CDR2 is SVGAGI. The CDR3 runs to 13 residues. CDR3 region: CASITPGNYGYTF. The CDR3 bases are TGTGCCAGCATCACCCCAGGGAACTATGGCTACACCTTC.

This clone is a singleton in its sample. The chain employs TRBV28 and TRBJ1-4, with D unclear. Germline V lookup: CDR1 MDHEN, CDR2 SYDVKM. Between the trimmed V and J ends, which lost 6 bases and 7 bases, there was a span of 21 bases. This CDR3 region has 16 residues. The CDR3 sequence is CASRPSGRPTPEKLFF. DNA for the CDR3: TGTGCCAGCAGACCGTCGGGCAGACCAACTCCTGAAAAACTGTTTTTT.

The chain joins TRBV5-1 to TRBJ1-6, with 9 nucleotides matching TRBD1. Germline loops: CDR1 SGHRS, CDR2 YFSETQ. The CDR3 contains 14 residues. V was pared by 6 bases and J by 6 bases, with 4 bases of the junction left unmatched. CDR3 nucleotide sequence: TGCGCCAGCACGCCGGACAGGGGTAATTCACCCCTCCACTTT. Its protein is CASTPDRGNSPLHF. Together with reference TRBV5-1 and TRBJ1-6, the CDR3 gives the full variable domain: KAGVTQTPRYLIKTRGQQVTLSCSPISGHRSVSWYQQTPGQGLQFLFEYFSETQRNKGNFPGRFSGRQFSNSRSEMNVSTLELGDSALYLCASTPDRGNSPLHFGNGTRLTVT.

The chain joins TRBV7-3 to TRBJ2-2; no definite D call. The V end lost 5 bases, the J end lost 7 bases, and 8 bases lay between the germline ends. Germline values: CDR1 SGHTA, CDR2 FQGTGA. This CDR3 comprises 12 residues. The CDR3 loop is CASSLFVGELFF. In DNA, the CDR3 is TGTGCCAGCAGCCTTTTCGTCGGGGAGCTGTTTTTT. The full variable domain, with the rest looked up from reference TRBV7-3 and TRBJ2-2, is GAGVSQTPSNKVTEKGKYVELRCDPISGHTALYWYRQSLGQGPEFLIYFQGTGAADDSGLPNDRFFAVRPEGSVSTLKIQRTERGDSAVYLCASSLFVGELFFGEGSRLTVL.

The chain joins TRBV7-2 to TRBJ2-1; 7 nucleotides line up with TRBD2. The CDR3 has 15 residues. The trim removed 4 bases at V and 4 bases at J, leaving 7 bases unmatched. Germline V gene lookup returns CDR1 SGHTA and CDR2 FQGNSA. The CDR3 is CASSSVGGSYNEQFF. The CDR3 DNA reads as TGTGCCAGCAGCTCCGTGGGGGGGTCGTACAATGAGCAGTTCTTC.

This chain uses TRBV7-2 with TRBJ1-5, with 8 bases lining up with TRBD1. Germline V gives CDR1 SGHTA, CDR2 FQGNSA. J lost 5 bases, V lost 2 bases, and 5 bases had no gene match. CDR3 length: 15 residues. The CDR3 coding sequence is TGTGCCAGCAGCTTAAACAGGGGGGCGGATCAGCCCCAGCATTTT. It yields the protein CASSLNRGADQPQHF.

This clone was picked up a small number of times. The rearrangement links TRBV5-6 to TRBJ2-5; D ambiguous. V shed 4 bases and J shed 2 bases, with 12 bases lying between them. This CDR3 has 14 residues. Germline CDR1 is SGHDT and CDR2 is YYEEEE. The CDR3 sequence: CASSRQAEQETQYF. The CDR3 DNA is TGTGCCAGCAGCCGCCAGGCTGAACAAGAGACCCAGTACTTC.

The chain is built from TRBV4-3 and TRBJ1-2; D perhaps matches TRBD1 (5 bases). Per germline, CDR1 LGHNA and CDR2 YSLEER. The V and J ends lost 0 bases and 7 bases respectively, with 18 bases between them. The CDR3 contains 16 residues. DNA of the CDR3: TGCGCCAGCAGCCAAGAAAGGACACCAACGGGAGGTGGCTACACCTTC. Encoded protein: CASSQERTPTGGGYTF.

Comments on this clone: A read error may produce the germline difference seen at one junction end. The V and J genes are TRBV4-1 and TRBJ2-1, with D tentatively TRBD1 (5 bases). Per the germline V gene, CDR1 is MGHRA and CDR2 is YSYEKL. This CDR3 is 12 amino acids long. The DNA of the CDR3 is TGCGCCAGCAGCCAAGGGTCCACAGGTATTGTCTTC. Protein sequence: CASSQGSTGIVF.

This clone was found a few times. The DNA of the CDR3 is TGTGCCAGTAATTACAGGGAGAACACTGAAGCTTTCTTT. It translates to CASNYRENTEAFF. V and J are TRBV19 and TRBJ1-1; D perhaps matches TRBD1 (6 bases). This CDR3 contains 13 residues. Germline CDR1 is LNHDA and CDR2 is SQIVND (reference sequence). V lost 7 bases, J lost 1 base, and 10 bases lay in between.

This sequence joins TRBV5-1 and TRBJ2-2; 7 positions agree with TRBD1. Germline loops: CDR1 SGHRS, CDR2 YFSETQ. The CDR3 is 16 residues long. J lost 0 bases, V lost 0 bases, and 2 bases had no gene match. Written as DNA, the CDR3 is TGCGCCAGCAGCTTGGCCGGGACAGCGAACACCGGGGAGCTGTTTTTT. It specifies CASSLAGTANTGELFF. Complete variable domain (other parts from reference TRBV5-1 and TRBJ2-2): KAGVTQTPRYLIKTRGQQVTLSCSPISGHRSVSWYQQTPGQGLQFLFEYFSETQRNKGNFPGRFSGRQFSNSRSEMNVSTLELGDSALYLCASSLAGTANTGELFFGEGSRLTVL.

The rearrangement links TRBV2 to TRBJ2-2, with D tentatively TRBD1 (6 bases). The CDR3 has 15 residues. CDR1 and CDR2 (germline): SNHLY, FYNNEI. Trimming cost V 6 bases and J 6 bases, with 17 bases left between them. CDR3 bases: TGTGCCAGCAGGAAACAGGGTTTAGAAGCCGGGGAGCTGTTTTTT. It is translated as CASRKQGLEAGELFF.

CDR3: CASSHPGGDSYNEQFF. CDR3 DNA: TGTGCCAGCAGCCACCCTGGGGGGGACAGTTACAATGAGCAGTTCTTC. The chain recombines TRBV6-6 with TRBJ2-1; either TRBD1 or TRBD2 may fit D (7 bases each). The V gene's germline CDR1 is MNHNY and CDR2 SVGAGI (reference sequence). Trimming shortened V by 6 bases and J by 4 bases, and 19 bases separated the two germline ends. The CDR3 runs to 16 residues.

The rearrangement joins TRBV28 to TRBJ2-3; D is perhaps TRBD2 (6 bases). The CDR3 contains 13 residues. Germline assignment: CDR1 MDHEN and CDR2 SYDVKM. Trimming removed 8 bases from V and 6 bases from J, with 15 bases in between. CDR3 bases: TGTGCCAGCGGGACTCTCCAAGGGGATACGCAGTATTTT. Its protein product is CASGTLQGDTQYF.

The V and J genes are TRBV25-1 and TRBJ2-2, with 11 bases that match TRBD1. The CDR3 covers 17 residues. CDR1 MGHDK and CDR2 SYGVNS come from the germline V gene. V shed 4 bases and J 1 base; nucleotides not matched to a gene: 5. The CDR3 region has the DNA TGTGCCAGCAGTGGACCGGGACAGGGGGTGAACACCGGGGAGCTGTTTTTT. This translates into CASSGPGQGVNTGELFF.

By sample share, this clone is medium-sized (0.01 to 0.1%). The chain recombines TRBV19 with TRBJ1-5; no firm D call. V dropped 4 bases and J dropped 8 bases, with 6 bases sitting between them. Germline CDR1 is LNHDA and CDR2 is SQIVND (reference sequence). There are 11 residues in the CDR3. CDR3 amino acids: CASSNMEPQHF. The CDR3, as DNA: TGTGCCAGTAGTAATATGGAGCCCCAGCATTTT.

This chain links TRBV5-4 with TRBJ2-1; 7 bases are shared with TRBD2. The ends lost 1 base at V and 9 bases at J; junction bases unmatched: 4. There are 13 residues in the CDR3. Germline loops: CDR1 SGHNT, CDR2 YYREEE (reference sequence). CDR3 bases: TGTGCCAGCAGCTTGTACGGCGGGGGTGAGCAGTTCTTC. Amino acids: CASSLYGGGEQFF.

This clone was seen more than once but under ten times. This chain links TRBV7-3 with TRBJ1-1; tentative D call: TRBD1 (5 bases). V gave up 5 bases and J gave up 4 bases, with 11 bases separating them. The V gene's germline CDR1 is SGHTA and CDR2 FQGTGA. CDR3 length: 13 residues. The CDR3 DNA reads as TGTGCCAGCAGCGCAGGACAAGGCACTGAAGCTTTCTTT. Amino acid sequence: CASSAGQGTEAFF.

J is TRBJ1-2 and V is TRBV5-1, with D unresolved. Trimming took off 1 base at V and 5 bases at J, with 9 bases between the two ends. From germline, CDR1 is SGHRS and CDR2 YFSETQ. This CDR3 region has 13 residues. In DNA, the CDR3 is TGCGCCAGCAGCTTGAACGGAGAGTATGGCTACACCTTC. This gives the protein CASSLNGEYGYTF. The whole variable domain, filled in from reference TRBV5-1 and TRBJ1-2, reads KAGVTQTPRYLIKTRGQQVTLSCSPISGHRSVSWYQQTPGQGLQFLFEYFSETQRNKGNFPGRFSGRQFSNSRSEMNVSTLELGDSALYLCASSLNGEYGYTFGSGTRLTVV.